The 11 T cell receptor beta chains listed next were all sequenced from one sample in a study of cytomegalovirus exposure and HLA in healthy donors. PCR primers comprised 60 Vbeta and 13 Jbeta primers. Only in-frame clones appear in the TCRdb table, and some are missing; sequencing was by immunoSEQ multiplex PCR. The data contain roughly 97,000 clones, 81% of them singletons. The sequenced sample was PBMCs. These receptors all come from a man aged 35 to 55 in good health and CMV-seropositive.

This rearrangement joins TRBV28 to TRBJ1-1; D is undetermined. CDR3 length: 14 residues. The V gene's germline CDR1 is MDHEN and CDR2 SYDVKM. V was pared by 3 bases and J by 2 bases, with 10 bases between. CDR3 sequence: CASSFSYRNTEAFF. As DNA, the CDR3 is TGTGCCAGCAGTTTCAGTTACAGAAACACTGAAGCTTTCTTT.

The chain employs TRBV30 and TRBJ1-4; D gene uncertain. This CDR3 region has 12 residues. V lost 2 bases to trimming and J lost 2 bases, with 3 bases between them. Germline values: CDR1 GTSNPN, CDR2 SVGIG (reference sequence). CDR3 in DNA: TGTGCCTGGAGTTCGACTAATGAAAAACTGTTTTTT. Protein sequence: CAWSSTNEKLFF.

This chain's CDR3 is CASSRGTGGEQYF. CDR3 coding DNA: TGTGCCAGCTCACGCGGGACAGGGGGCGAGCAGTACTTC. This chain joins TRBV18 and TRBJ2-7; 11 nucleotides line up with TRBD1. CDR1 is KGHSH and CDR2 is LQKENI in the germline V gene. The CDR3 contains 13 residues. The ends lost 4 bases at V and 6 bases at J; junction bases unmatched: 2.

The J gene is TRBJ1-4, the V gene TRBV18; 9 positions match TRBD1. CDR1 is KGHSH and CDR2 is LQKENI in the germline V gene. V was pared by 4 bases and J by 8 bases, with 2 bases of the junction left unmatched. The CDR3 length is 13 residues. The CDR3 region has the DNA TGTGCCAGCTCACGGGACAGGGTCGAAAAACTGTTTTTT. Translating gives CASSRDRVEKLFF.

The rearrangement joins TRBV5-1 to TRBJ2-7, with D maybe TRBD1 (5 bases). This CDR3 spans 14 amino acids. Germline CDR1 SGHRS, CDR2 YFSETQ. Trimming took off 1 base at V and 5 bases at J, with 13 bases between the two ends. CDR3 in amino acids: CASSLSARANEQYF. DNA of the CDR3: TGCGCCAGCAGCTTGTCTGCCAGGGCCAACGAGCAGTACTTC. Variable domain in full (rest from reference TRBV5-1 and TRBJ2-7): KAGVTQTPRYLIKTRGQQVTLSCSPISGHRSVSWYQQTPGQGLQFLFEYFSETQRNKGNFPGRFSGRQFSNSRSEMNVSTLELGDSALYLCASSLSARANEQYFGPGTRLTVT.

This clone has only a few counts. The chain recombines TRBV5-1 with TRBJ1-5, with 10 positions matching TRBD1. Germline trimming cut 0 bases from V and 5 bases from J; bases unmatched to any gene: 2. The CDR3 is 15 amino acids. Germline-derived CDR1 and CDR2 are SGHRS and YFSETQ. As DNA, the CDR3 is TGCGCCAGCAGCTTGGCGGGACAGGGGCATCAGCCCCAGCATTTT. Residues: CASSLAGQGHQPQHF.

CDR3 amino acids: CASSLDGSSYNEQFF. For the CDR3, the DNA is TGTGCCAGCAGCTTAGACGGGAGCTCCTACAATGAGCAGTTCTTC. The genes are TRBV7-9 and TRBJ2-1, with D perhaps TRBD2 (6 bases). CDR1 and CDR2 (germline): SEHNR, FQNEAQ (reference sequence). The CDR3 has 15 amino acids. The V end was cut by 1 base, the J end by 0 bases, with 7 bases between.

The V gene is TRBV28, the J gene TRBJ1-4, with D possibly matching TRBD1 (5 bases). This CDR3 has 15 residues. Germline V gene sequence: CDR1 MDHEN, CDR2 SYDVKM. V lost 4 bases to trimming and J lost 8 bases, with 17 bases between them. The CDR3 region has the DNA TGTGCCAGCAGTTCCTGGGGCGAGGCTACAGAAAAACTGTTTTTT. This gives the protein CASSSWGEATEKLFF.

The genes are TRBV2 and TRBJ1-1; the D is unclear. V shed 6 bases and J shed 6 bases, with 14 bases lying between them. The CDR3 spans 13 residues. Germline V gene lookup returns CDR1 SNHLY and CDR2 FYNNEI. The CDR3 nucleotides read TGTGCCAGCAGACCTTCTGTTGAGGCTGAAGCTTTCTTT. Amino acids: CASRPSVEAEAFF. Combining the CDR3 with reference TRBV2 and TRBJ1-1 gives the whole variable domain EPEVTQTPSHQVTQMGQEVILRCVPISNHLYFYWYRQILGQKVEFLVSFYNNEISEKSEIFDDQFSVERPDGSNFTLKIRSTKLEDSAMYFCASRPSVEAEAFFGQGTRLTVV.

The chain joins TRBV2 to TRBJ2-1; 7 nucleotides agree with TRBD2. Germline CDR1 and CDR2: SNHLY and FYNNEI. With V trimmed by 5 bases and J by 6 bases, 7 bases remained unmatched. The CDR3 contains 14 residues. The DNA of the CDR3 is TGTGCCAGCAGTACCCGACTAGCTAGCAATGAGCAGTTCTTC. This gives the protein CASSTRLASNEQFF.

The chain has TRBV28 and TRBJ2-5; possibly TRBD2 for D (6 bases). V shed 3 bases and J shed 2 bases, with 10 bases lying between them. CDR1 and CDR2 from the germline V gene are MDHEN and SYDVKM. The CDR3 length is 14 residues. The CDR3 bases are TGTGCCAGCAGTTTCCGCGGGAATCAAGAGACCCAGTACTTC. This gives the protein CASSFRGNQETQYF.